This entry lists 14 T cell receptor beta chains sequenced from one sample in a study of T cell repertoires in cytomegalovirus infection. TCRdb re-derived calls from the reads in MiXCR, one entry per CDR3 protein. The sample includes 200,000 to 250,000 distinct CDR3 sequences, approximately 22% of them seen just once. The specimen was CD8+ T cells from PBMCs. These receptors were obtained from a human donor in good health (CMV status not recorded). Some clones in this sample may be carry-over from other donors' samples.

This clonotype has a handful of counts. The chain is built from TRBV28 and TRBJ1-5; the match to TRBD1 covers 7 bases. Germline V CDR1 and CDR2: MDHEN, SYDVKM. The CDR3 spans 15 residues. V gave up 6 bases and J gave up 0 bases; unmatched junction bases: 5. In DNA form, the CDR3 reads TGTGCCAGCAGCCCCGGACAGGATAGCAATCAGCCCCAGCATTTT. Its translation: CASSPGQDSNQPQHF.

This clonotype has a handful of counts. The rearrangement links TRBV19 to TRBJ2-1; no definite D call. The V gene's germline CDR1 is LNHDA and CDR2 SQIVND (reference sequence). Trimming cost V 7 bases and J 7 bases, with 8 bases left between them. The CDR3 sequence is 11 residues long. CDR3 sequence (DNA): TGTGCCAGTACCCTCGGAAATGAGCAGTTCTTC. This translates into CASTLGNEQFF.

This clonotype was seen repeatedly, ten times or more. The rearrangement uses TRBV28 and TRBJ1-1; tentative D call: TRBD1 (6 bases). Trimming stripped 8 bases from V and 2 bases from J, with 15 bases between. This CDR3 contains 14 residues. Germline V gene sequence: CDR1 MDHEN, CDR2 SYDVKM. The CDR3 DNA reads TGTGCCAGCGGGCCCGGGACACTCAACACTGAAGCTTTCTTT. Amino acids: CASGPGTLNTEAFF.

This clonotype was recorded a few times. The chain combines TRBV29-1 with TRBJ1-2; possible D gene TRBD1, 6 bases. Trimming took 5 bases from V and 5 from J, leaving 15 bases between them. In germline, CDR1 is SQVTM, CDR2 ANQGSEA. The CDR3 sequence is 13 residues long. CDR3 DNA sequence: TGCAGCGTTCGACAGGAGGGGAGATATGGCTACACCTTC. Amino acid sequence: CSVRQEGRYGYTF.

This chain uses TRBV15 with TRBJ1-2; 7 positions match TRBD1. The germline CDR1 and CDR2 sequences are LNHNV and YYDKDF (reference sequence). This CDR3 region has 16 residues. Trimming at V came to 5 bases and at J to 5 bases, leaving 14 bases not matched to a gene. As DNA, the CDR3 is TGTGCCACCAGCCAGGACAGGCTCCACCAGCGGTATGGCTACACCTTC. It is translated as CATSQDRLHQRYGYTF.

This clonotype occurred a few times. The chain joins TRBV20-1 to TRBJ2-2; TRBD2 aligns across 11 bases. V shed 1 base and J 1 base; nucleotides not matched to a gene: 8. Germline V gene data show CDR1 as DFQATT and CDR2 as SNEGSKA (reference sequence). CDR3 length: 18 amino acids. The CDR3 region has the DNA TGCAGTGCTAGAGGGCGGCTAGCGGGGGGCTTGAACACCGGGGAGCTGTTTTTT. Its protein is CSARGRLAGGLNTGELFF.

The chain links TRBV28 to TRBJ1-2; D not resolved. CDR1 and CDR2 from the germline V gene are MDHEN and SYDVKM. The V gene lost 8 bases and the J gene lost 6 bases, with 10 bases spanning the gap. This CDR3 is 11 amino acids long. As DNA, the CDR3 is TGTGCCAGCGGTCCGAGGAATGGCTACACCTTC. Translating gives CASGPRNGYTF.

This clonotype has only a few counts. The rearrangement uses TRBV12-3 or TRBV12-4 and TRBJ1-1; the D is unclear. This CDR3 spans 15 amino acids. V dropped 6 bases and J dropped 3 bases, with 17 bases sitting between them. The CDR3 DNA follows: TGTGCCAGCAGCCTCAGGTGGGAAAAGGACACTGAAGCTTTCTTT. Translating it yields CASSLRWEKDTEAFF.

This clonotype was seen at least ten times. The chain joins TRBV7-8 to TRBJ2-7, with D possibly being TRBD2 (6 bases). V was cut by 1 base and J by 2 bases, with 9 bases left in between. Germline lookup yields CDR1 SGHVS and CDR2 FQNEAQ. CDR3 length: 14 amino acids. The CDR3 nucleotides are TGTGCCAGCAGCTTAGTTCGGGGGACCTACGAGCAGTACTTC. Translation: CASSLVRGTYEQYF. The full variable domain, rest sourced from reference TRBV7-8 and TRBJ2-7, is GAGVSQSPRYKVAKRGQDVALRCDPISGHVSLFWYQQALGQGPEFLTYFQNEAQLDKSGLPSDRFFAERPEGSVSTLKIQRTQQEDSAVYLCASSLVRGTYEQYFGPGTRLTVT.

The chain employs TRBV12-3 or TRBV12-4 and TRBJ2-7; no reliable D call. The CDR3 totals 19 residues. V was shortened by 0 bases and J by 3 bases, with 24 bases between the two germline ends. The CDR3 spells CASSLAPGLLDPNGYEQYF. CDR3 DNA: TGTGCCAGCAGTTTAGCGCCAGGCCTCCTGGACCCGAACGGCTACGAGCAGTACTTC.

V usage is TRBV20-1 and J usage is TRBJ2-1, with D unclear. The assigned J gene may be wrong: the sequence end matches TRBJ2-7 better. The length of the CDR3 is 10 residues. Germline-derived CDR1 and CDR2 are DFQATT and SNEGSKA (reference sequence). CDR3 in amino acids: CSARNNEQYF. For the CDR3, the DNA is TGCAGTGCTAGAAACAATGAGCAGTACTTC.

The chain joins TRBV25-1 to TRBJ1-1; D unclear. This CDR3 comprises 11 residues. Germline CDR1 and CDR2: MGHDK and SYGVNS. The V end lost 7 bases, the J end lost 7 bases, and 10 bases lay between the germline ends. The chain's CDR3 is CASNEGLEAFF. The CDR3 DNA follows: TGTGCCAGCAATGAGGGTCTTGAAGCTTTCTTT.

Here the CDR3 DNA reads TGTGCCAGTCGCGCAGGGTGGAAAGCTTTCTTT. This gives the protein CASRAGWKAFF. The chain uses TRBV19 and TRBJ1-1; maybe TRBD1 (5 bases). Trimming cost V 8 bases and J 9 bases, with 13 bases left between them. The CDR3 is 11 amino acids. Germline values: CDR1 LNHDA, CDR2 SQIVND (reference sequence).

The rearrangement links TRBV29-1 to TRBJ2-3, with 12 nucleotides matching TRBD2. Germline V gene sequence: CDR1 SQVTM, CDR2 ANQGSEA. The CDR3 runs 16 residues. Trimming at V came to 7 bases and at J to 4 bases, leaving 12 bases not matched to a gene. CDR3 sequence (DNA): TGCAGCGGGAAAACAATGACTAGCGGGGGCCCAGATACGCAGTATTTT. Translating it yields CSGKTMTSGGPDTQYF.